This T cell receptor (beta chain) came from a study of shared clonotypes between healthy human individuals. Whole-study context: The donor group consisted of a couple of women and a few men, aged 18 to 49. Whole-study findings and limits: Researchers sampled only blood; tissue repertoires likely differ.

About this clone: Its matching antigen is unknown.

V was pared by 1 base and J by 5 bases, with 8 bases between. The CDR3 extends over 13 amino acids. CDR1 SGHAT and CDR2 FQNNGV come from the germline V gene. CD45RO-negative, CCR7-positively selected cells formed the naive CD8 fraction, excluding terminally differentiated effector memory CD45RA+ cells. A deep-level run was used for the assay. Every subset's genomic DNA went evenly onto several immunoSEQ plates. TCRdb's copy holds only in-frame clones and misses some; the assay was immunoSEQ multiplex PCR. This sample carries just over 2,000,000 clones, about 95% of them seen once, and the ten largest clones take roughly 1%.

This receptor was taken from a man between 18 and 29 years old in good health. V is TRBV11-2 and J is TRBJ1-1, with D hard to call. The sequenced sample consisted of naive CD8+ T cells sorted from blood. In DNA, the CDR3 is TGTGCCAGCAGCTTAGGGCGGTCTACTGAAGCTTTCTTT. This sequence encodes CASSLGRSTEAFF.